This T cell receptor beta chain derives from a study of blood T cells in healthy people across ages (dated by TCRdb to the mid-2010s). Turning to the overall study: In model experiments, template switching captured roughly one uniquely barcoded TCR beta cDNA molecule for every two T cells. The study measured age-related changes in TCR beta repertoire diversity using deep sequencing normalized with unique cDNA molecular identifiers. Using the same blood draw, the study looked at two additional independent replicas of 1 million unique cDNA reads for two donors, one aged 18 to 30 and the other aged 80 or older. Four age groups were formed from the donors: young (average roughly 16 years), middle-aged (around 40), aged (62) and long-lived (about 75).

Comment on this clonotype: Its binding antigen is unknown. Because it lacks the conserved phenylalanine or tryptophan at the end, this CDR3 is likely a read error.

Counting both end residues, the CDR3 totals 16 amino acids. The retained sequence is limited to the CDR3, 48 bases, with the frame set at the first base. V lost 0 bases and J lost 4 bases; the stretch between them is 14 bases long. For CDR1 and CDR2, the germline V gene lists MNHNS and SASEGT. Systemically healthy Caucasian individuals from Russia, about 38 in total and aged about 6 to 95 years, were included as donors. Around 9.8 milliliters of peripheral blood were collected from each donor into EDTA-treated Vacutainer tubes. PBMCs were isolated by Ficoll-Paque density-gradient centrifugation, with at least 6 million obtained per sample. Trizol reagent was used to extract total RNA from the PBMCs, yielding at least 5.5 micrograms per sample. The percentages of naive CD45RAhigh/CD27high T cells were determined by flow cytometry on a PBMC aliquot from every donor. The library came from 5' RACE. Sequenced on an Illumina HiSeq 2500. A second PCR of roughly 6 to 11 cycles was run with a J-beta primer mix and a sample-barcoded 5' primer. A unique molecular identifier was introduced onto each TCR beta cDNA molecule by a template-switch 5' adaptor carrying 12 random nucleotides. Each sample yielded at least 2.5 million CDR3-containing paired-end reads. First-strand cDNA was synthesized from all RNA with the Mint cDNA synthesis kit, primed by a TRBC-specific oligonucleotide. All cDNA was treated with uracil-DNA glycosylase and then went through a first 18-cycle PCR with the universal primers M1SS and BC2_uni_R. In the source study's methods: For normalization, 1 million high-quality reads were randomly selected from each sample, with every read carrying a distinct molecular identifier. Reads sharing molecular identifiers were discarded rather than binned into consensus sequences. CDR3 identification, clonotype clustering and error correction used MiTCR with a Q25 quality threshold and the strictest error-elimination algorithm. Lower-bound total TCR beta diversity was estimated with a nonparametric unseen species model using Euler transformation. TCRdb reprocessed the public reads (quality trimming at Q25 with fastp, clone calling with MiXCR) and kept in-frame beta chains. Every distinct CDR3 protein forms one entry, paired with its most common genes and DNA. What appears here as the V and J calls and clone size reflects TCRdb's work, not the paper's. Here the sample has around 990,000 distinct CDR3 sequences; under 30% occur a single time. Around 0.75% of the sample is in the top ten clones.

What the work shows at the level of the full study, not this receptor alone: As age increased, observed TCR beta diversity per million T cells dropped in a roughly linear way, and a significant reduction was already evident by age 40. Compared with the aged group, the long-lived group had more naive CD4+ T cells, fewer expanded clones and increased TCR diversity, suggesting age selection. Because the CMV infection status of the donors was unknown, age-related changes in expanded clonotypes may potentially have been confounded. Since profiling was done on bulk unsorted PBMCs, naive and antigen-experienced compartments could not be conclusively compared. Estimates of total diversity from one million sequenced T cells were regarded as lower bounds and underestimates. Observed TCR beta diversity correlated strongly with the percentage of naive T cells measured by flow cytometry.

In addition, the sample was reused for a study of T cells of mothers and their children. That second publication adds: Donors were nine systemically healthy Caucasian individuals: three mothers and their six children. cDNA synthesis consumed the entire amount of extracted RNA, loaded at 1.5 ug RNA in each 15 ul reaction. Sample barcodes and 2-4 random nucleotides were added via the M1S primer in the second PCR. Each mother yielded over 8.5 million TCR beta CDR3 reads and each child 3 million to 3.5 million reads. Thymic selection similarly shapes TCR recombination output in related and unrelated pairs, with minor effect from inherited differences. Normalized repertoire overlap was always found to be slightly, but never significantly, higher in related mother-child pairs than in unrelated mother-child pairs. Persistent microchimeric T cell clones were not detected, at a sensitivity of 95 to 100 clones per million clonotypes. To look for features that set related mother-child pairs apart from unrelated individuals, the researchers ran deep NGS to compare the TCR beta repertoires of mothers and children. On average, the children were about 12 +/- 4 years old, while the mothers were roughly 40 +/- 4 years old. Libraries were sequenced on Illumina HiSeq 2000 with 100+100 nt paired-end reads after adapter ligation with NEBNext reagents. To prevent cross-contamination, the mother and child libraries were prepared one month apart and sequenced in separate runs. For each donor, somewhere between roughly 450,000 and 2,100,000 distinct TCR beta clonotypes were identified. Naive TCR beta clonotypes were estimated from low-frequency clonotypes matched to each donor's FACS-determined naive share, without sorting.

The chain was built from TRBV6-1 and TRBJ2-3; the D gene cannot be named for sure. The sequenced sample consisted of blood. This clonotype was obtained from a girl aged 2 to 10 in good health. The CDR3 loop reads CASSEALGTRPDTQYL. In nucleotides, the sequence is TGTGCCAGCAGTGAAGCGCTGGGAACACGACCAGATACGCAGTATCTT.